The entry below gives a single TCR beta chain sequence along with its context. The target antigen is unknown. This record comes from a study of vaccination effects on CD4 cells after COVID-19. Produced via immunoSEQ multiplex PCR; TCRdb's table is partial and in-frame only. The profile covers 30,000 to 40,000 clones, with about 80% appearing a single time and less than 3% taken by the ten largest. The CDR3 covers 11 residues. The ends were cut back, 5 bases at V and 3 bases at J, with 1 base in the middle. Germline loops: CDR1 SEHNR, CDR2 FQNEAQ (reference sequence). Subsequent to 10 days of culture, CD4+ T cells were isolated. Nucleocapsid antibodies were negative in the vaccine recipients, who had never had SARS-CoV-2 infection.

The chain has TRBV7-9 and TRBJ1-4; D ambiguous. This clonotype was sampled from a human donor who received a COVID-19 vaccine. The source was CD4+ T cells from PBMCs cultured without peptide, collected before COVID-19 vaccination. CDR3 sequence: CASSPNEKLFF. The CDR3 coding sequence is TGTGCCAGCAGCCCTAATGAAAAACTGTTTTTT.